This T cell receptor (beta chain) was sequenced during a study of blood T cell repertoires in COVID-19 (dated by TCRdb to the early 2020s). Background on the whole study: The collaborator samples originated in the United States, Italy and Spain and spanned the acute and convalescent phases of COVID-19. The prospective study material was composed of cDNA or gDNA derived from T cells, B-cell-depleted T cells, or PBMCs. Subjects who had been exposed to COVID-19, were actively infected with it, or had recovered from it provided the deeply sampled blood TCRbeta repertoires that made up the dataset. The repertoires were released in a freely available public database intended as a resource for research on the immune response to SARS-CoV-2. Samples were obtained from the ongoing ImmuneRACE study (first 160 participants) and from roughly 1,300 subjects provided by 6 global collaborators. Nearly every sample came with metadata listing a de-identified subject ID, COVID-19 status, age in years and sex. HLA class I and class II types, where available, came from metadata supplied by the sample provider rather than from assay-based typing.

The collaborating institutions used their own protocols to collect whole blood in K2EDTA tubes. For TCRbeta analysis, collaborators shipped samples in one of three forms: frozen whole blood, isolated PBMCs, or DNA extracted from either of those sample types. As regards this clone: Its antigen has not been determined. Per-base quality was not reported, and no clone a single base away is much larger than it.

Overall study results and their limits: How much clinical and demographic metadata was included differed by source and by participant, and the metadata was provided uncurated.

TCRbeta CDR3 regions were amplified from genomic DNA by means of the immunoSEQ Assay, a bias-controlled multiplex PCR. The source study handled its data this way. Nucleated cell counts per sample were estimated from amplification of reference gene primers within the assay. To quantify the absolute abundance of each unique TCRbeta CDR3 rearrangement, sequence reads were collapsed and filtered. For each sample, productive Simpson clonality was calculated as the square root of Simpson's diversity index across productive rearrangements. TCRdb limited this immuneACCESS table to in-frame rearrangements with V and J called. A share of clones is missing; checked studies link under half to unresolved V genes, and the rest is unexplained. That table furnishes V, J and clone size, whereas the DNA furnished D and trimming. The sample yields about 140,000 clones; 79% were counted once. Clones ranked in the top ten supply approximately 3.5% of the sample.

The germline V gene (reference sequence) provides CDR1 LNHDA and CDR2 SQIVND. There are 12 amino acids in the CDR3, from cysteine to phenylalanine inclusive. Left in the record is the CDR3 DNA by itself, 36 bases read in frame from the first base. The sequenced sample consisted of peripheral blood. The source of this sequence is a man in his 60s with acute or convalescent COVID-19. The rearrangement combines TRBV19 with TRBJ2-4; 9 middle bases align to TRBD1. The CDR3 here reads CDLGQGKNIQYF. The nucleotide sequence is TGTGACCTGGGACAGGGAAAAAACATTCAGTACTTC.